This T cell receptor beta chain emerged from a study of shared clonotypes between healthy human individuals. Study summary: Three CD4 naive, three CD4 memory, two CD8 naive and one CD8 memory plate were used per donor.

Germline V CDR1 and CDR2: MNHEY, SVGAGI. V was clipped by 4 bases and J by 4 bases; unmatched bases: 9. The CDR3 runs to 15 residues. Clones were read by immunoSEQ multiplex PCR, and TCRdb kept only the in-frame ones, dropping some. Of 850,000 to 1,200,000 clones listed, roughly 75% are singletons. This clone was counted a few times. The chain recombines TRBV6-5 with TRBJ2-5, with 7 bases identical to TRBD1. This sequence originates from a man aged 18 to 35 in good health. Sequences were obtained from memory CD4+ T cells sorted from blood. The subset was: CD45RA-negative fraction. CDR3 sequence (DNA): TGTGCCAGCAGTTCGGCCGGGACAGAAAGAGAGACCCAGTACTTC. It yields the protein CASSSAGTERETQYF.